The 19 T cell receptor beta chains presented below share a single source sample, sequenced in a study of human T cells and chemical hapten exposure. As to time point: pre-sensitization, week 0. The treatment is: therapeutic diphenylcyclopropenone sensitization with weekly scalp DPC. TCRdb re-called the RACE reads with MiXCR, one entry per CDR3 protein. In the table there are around 330,000 distinct CDR3 sequences, 5.5% of which are singletons. Sequenced material: whole blood, taken in connection with sensitization to the hapten diphenylcyclopropenone (DPC). The receptors originated from a woman younger than 35 with alopecia areata. Some clones in this sample may be carry-over from other donors' samples.

This clonotype has a handful of counts. The chain uses TRBV6-6 and TRBJ2-7; TRBD1 is a possible D gene (6 bases). In germline, CDR1 is MNHNY, CDR2 SVGAGI (reference sequence). The CDR3 is 17 residues long. Trimming stripped 3 bases from V and 0 bases from J, with 18 bases between. CDR3 protein: CASSYFRDTYSSYEQYF. CDR3 in DNA: TGTGCCAGCAGTTATTTCCGGGACACCTATAGCTCCTACGAGCAGTACTTC.

This clonotype appeared many times. This chain connects TRBV4-2 to TRBJ1-1; D is unclear. The CDR3 runs 15 residues. V dropped 0 bases and J dropped 5 bases, with 13 bases sitting between them. Germline V gene sequence: CDR1 LGHNA, CDR2 YNFKEQ. The CDR3 DNA reads TGTGCCAGCAGCCAAGATTTAGCGAAGAGAACTGAAGCTTTCTTT. The encoded protein is CASSQDLAKRTEAFF.

This clonotype was detected a few times. J is TRBJ2-2 and V is TRBV6-5, with no clear D. The CDR3 contains 13 residues. V lost 1 base to trimming and J lost 3 bases, with 3 bases between them. Germline V gene lookup returns CDR1 MNHEY and CDR2 SVGAGI. CDR3 nucleotides: TGTGCCAGCAGTTACTTCGACACCGGGGAGCTGTTTTTT. The encoded protein is CASSYFDTGELFF.

This clonotype was counted at least ten times. This chain connects TRBV27 to TRBJ2-1; TRBD2 matches 9 bases. Germline assignment: CDR1 MNHEY and CDR2 SMNVEV (reference sequence). This CDR3 comprises 14 residues. Losses at the gene ends were 2 bases for V and 10 bases for J; bases not matched to a gene: 6. The CDR3 coding sequence is TGTGCCAGCAGTTTAAGTCTAGCGGGGTACGAGCAGTTCTTC. Protein sequence: CASSLSLAGYEQFF.

This clonotype was counted many times. The J gene is TRBJ2-1, the V gene TRBV4-3, with a tentative D call TRBD2 (5 bases). This CDR3 has 15 residues. V was pared by 2 bases and J by 6 bases, with 14 bases between. Germline V gene lookup returns CDR1 LGHNA and CDR2 YSLEER. The CDR3 bases are TGCGCCAGCAGCCAACAAGCGGACTTGAGCAATGAGCAGTTCTTC. As protein: CASSQQADLSNEQFF.

This clonotype was seen ten or more times. The chain has TRBV7-2 and TRBJ2-3; D might be TRBD1 or TRBD2, each matching 5 bases. The CDR3 is made up of 14 amino acids. The germline V gene has CDR1 SGHTA and CDR2 FQGNSA. Trimming stripped 4 bases from V and 4 bases from J, with 12 bases between. The chain's CDR3 is CASSSGTSADTQYF. CDR3 nucleotides: TGTGCCAGCAGCTCGGGGACCTCCGCAGATACGCAGTATTTT.

The chain carries TRBV5-8 and TRBJ2-6; no definite D call. This CDR3 has 15 amino acids. Germline-derived CDR1 and CDR2 are SGHTS and YDEGEE. The ends were cut back, 1 base at V and 1 base at J, with 6 bases in the middle. The CDR3 sequence: CASSLMGSGANVLTF. CDR3 DNA sequence: TGTGCCAGCAGCTTGATGGGTTCTGGGGCCAACGTCCTGACTTTC.

The table lists this clonotype with many counts. The chain uses TRBV7-2 and TRBJ1-1; 8 bases agree with TRBD1. Germline V lookup: CDR1 SGHTA, CDR2 FQGNSA. The CDR3 covers 14 residues. The ends lost 7 bases at V and 4 bases at J; junction bases unmatched: 8. The CDR3 sequence is CASNRQGFGTEAFF. CDR3 bases: TGTGCCAGCAACCGACAGGGGTTCGGCACTGAAGCTTTCTTT. Using reference TRBV7-2 and TRBJ1-1 for the parts outside the CDR3, the full variable domain is GAGVSQSPSNKVTEKGKDVELRCDPISGHTALYWYRQSLGQGLEFLIYFQGNSAPDKSGLPSDRFSAERTGGSVSTLTIQRTQQEDSAVYLCASNRQGFGTEAFFGQGTRLTVV.

This clonotype was detected ten times or more. V gene TRBV10-3 combines with J gene TRBJ2-5; TRBD1 is a possible D gene (6 bases). Trimming removed 6 bases at V and 1 base at J, with 9 bases between. From germline, CDR1 is ENHRY and CDR2 SYGVKD. CDR3 length: 13 amino acids. The CDR3 DNA sequence: TGTGCCATCAGAGAGGACAGCCAAGAGACCCAGTACTTC. It specifies CAIREDSQETQYF.

The chain employs TRBV12-3 or TRBV12-4 and TRBJ1-2; D call uncertain. This CDR3 is 17 amino acids long. Trimming stripped 5 bases from V and 0 bases from J, with 19 bases between. The CDR3 sequence: CASSLSREELANYGYTF. The CDR3 DNA is TGTGCCAGCAGTCTTTCCAGAGAGGAATTAGCTAACTATGGCTACACCTTC.

This chain links TRBV2 with TRBJ2-3; D remains unclear. This CDR3 has 14 amino acids. Germline loops: CDR1 SNHLY, CDR2 FYNNEI. V was shortened by 3 bases and J by 2 bases, with 9 bases between the two germline ends. The CDR3 bases are TGTGCCAGCAGTGAGGGCAGATACACAGATACGCAGTATTTT. Translating it yields CASSEGRYTDTQYF.

This clonotype was observed many times. The rearrangement uses TRBV10-3 and TRBJ2-3; TRBD2 aligns across 11 bases. Germline trimming cut 3 bases from V and 6 bases from J; bases unmatched to any gene: 11. There are 17 residues in the CDR3. Germline V gives CDR1 ENHRY, CDR2 SYGVKD. CDR3 region: CAISDRLAGNGRDTQYF. CDR3 coding DNA: TGTGCCATCAGTGACAGACTAGCGGGGAACGGGAGGGATACGCAGTATTTT.

This clonotype was found a few times. V and J are TRBV9 and TRBJ2-5, with D unclear. CDR3 length: 14 residues. The V end was cut by 2 bases, the J end by 2 bases, with 10 bases between. Germline CDR1 SGDLS, CDR2 YYNGEE. CDR3 in amino acids: CASSVGGGQETQYF. The CDR3 DNA follows: TGTGCCAGCAGCGTGGGCGGCGGACAAGAGACCCAGTACTTC.

CDR3 sequence: CASSLTSGDGRDTQYF. CDR3 DNA sequence: TGCGCCAGCAGCCTGACGAGCGGGGACGGGAGAGATACGCAGTATTTT. V and J are TRBV5-1 and TRBJ2-3; 7 bases match TRBD2. The ends lost 4 bases at V and 5 bases at J; junction bases unmatched: 13. Germline V CDR1 and CDR2: SGHRS, YFSETQ. The CDR3 spans 16 residues.

V and J are TRBV3-1 and TRBJ1-1, with D maybe TRBD1 (5 bases). Germline V gene data show CDR1 as LGHDT and CDR2 as YNNKEL (reference sequence). V gave up 4 bases and J gave up 11 bases, with 23 bases separating them. The CDR3 totals 15 residues. The CDR3 loop reads CASSPGLNIQVGAFF. The CDR3 DNA follows: TGTGCCAGCAGCCCGGGACTCAACATCCAAGTCGGGGCTTTCTTT.

At least ten counts were recorded for this clonotype. This rearrangement joins TRBV12-3 or TRBV12-4 to TRBJ2-7; a weak D match, TRBD1 (5 bases). The CDR3 runs 13 residues. The ends were cut back, 6 bases at V and 0 bases at J, with 9 bases in the middle. In DNA, the CDR3 is TGTGCCAGCAGCCCAGGGCCCTCCTACGAGCAGTACTTC. Translated, it gives CASSPGPSYEQYF.

Ten or more counts support this clonotype. V usage is TRBV7-9 and J usage is TRBJ2-3; D remains ambiguous. With 3 bases removed from V and 5 bases from J, the gap between germline ends came to 3 bases. The CDR3 extends over 11 amino acids. In germline, CDR1 is SEHNR, CDR2 FQNEAQ (reference sequence). The CDR3 is CASSFEDTQYF. CDR3 sequence (DNA): TGTGCCAGCAGCTTTGAAGATACGCAGTATTTT.

A few counts support this clonotype. The chain employs TRBV29-1 and TRBJ1-1; 9 bases match TRBD1. The CDR3 has 13 amino acids. V lost 4 bases, J lost 5 bases, and 5 bases stayed unmatched. Germline-derived CDR1 and CDR2 are SQVTM and ANQGSEA. Written as DNA, the CDR3 is TGCAGCGTTGGCCCGACAGGGGGAACTGAAGCTTTCTTT. It translates to CSVGPTGGTEAFF.

The chain recombines TRBV6-2 or TRBV6-3 with TRBJ2-7; D may be TRBD2 (6 bases). The V gene lost 0 bases and the J gene lost 4 bases, with 10 bases spanning the gap. From germline, CDR1 is MNHEY and CDR2 SVGEGT. CDR3 size: 14 residues. CDR3: CASSYSGGEYEQYF. The CDR3 region has the DNA TGTGCCAGCAGTTACTCTGGCGGGGAGTACGAGCAGTACTTC.